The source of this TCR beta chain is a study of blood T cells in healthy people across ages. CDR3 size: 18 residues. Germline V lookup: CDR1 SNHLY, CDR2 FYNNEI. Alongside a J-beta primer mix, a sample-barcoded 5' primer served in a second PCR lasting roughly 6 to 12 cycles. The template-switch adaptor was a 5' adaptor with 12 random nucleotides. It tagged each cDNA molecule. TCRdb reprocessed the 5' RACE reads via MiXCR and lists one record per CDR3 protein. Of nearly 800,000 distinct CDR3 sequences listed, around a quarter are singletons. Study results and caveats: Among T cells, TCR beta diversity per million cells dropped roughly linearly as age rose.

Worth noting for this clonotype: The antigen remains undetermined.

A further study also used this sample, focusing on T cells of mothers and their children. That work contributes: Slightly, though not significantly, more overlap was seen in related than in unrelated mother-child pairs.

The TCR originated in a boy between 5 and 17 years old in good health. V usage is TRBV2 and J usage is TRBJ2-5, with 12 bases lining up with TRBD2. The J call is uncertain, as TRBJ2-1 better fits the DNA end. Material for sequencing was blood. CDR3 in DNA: TGTGCCAGCCTAGCGGGCCTAGCGGGAGGGGGTCCCTACAATGAGCAGTTCTTC. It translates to CASLAGLAGGGPYNEQFF.